Each of the 22 T cell receptor beta chains below was sequenced from the same sample in a study of cytomegalovirus exposure and HLA in healthy donors. Vbeta (60) and Jbeta (13) primers were used in the PCR. Measured with immunoSEQ multiplex PCR; TCRdb has only the in-frame clones, and not every one. The sample yields around 90,000 clones, approximately 69% seen once. The sample taken for sequencing was PBMCs. The receptors were gathered from a woman aged 45-65 years in good health and CMV-seropositive.

The chain recombines TRBV5-1 with TRBJ1-2; no reliable D call. The CDR3 extends over 14 amino acids. The V end was cut by 0 bases, the J end by 4 bases, with 10 bases between. Germline CDR1 SGHRS, CDR2 YFSETQ. CDR3 nucleotide sequence: TGCGCCAGCAGCTTGGCCGGGGATGGCTATGGCTACACCTTC. It specifies CASSLAGDGYGYTF.

The rearrangement links TRBV10-3 to TRBJ2-1; the match to TRBD2 covers 8 bases. In germline, CDR1 is ENHRY, CDR2 SYGVKD. The CDR3 covers 16 residues. The ends lost 1 base at V and 4 bases at J; junction bases unmatched: 6. The CDR3 spells CAISEYVAGMYNEQFF. In nucleotides, the CDR3 is TGTGCCATCAGTGAGTACGTAGCGGGGATGTACAATGAGCAGTTCTTC.

This chain joins TRBV4-3 and TRBJ1-2; tentative D call: TRBD1 (5 bases). V shed 0 bases and J shed 6 bases, with 11 bases lying between them. The CDR3 is 14 amino acids. Germline CDR1 reads LGHNA; CDR2 reads YSLEER. CDR3 sequence reads: CASSQDHRMNGYTF. The CDR3 nucleotides read TGCGCCAGCAGCCAAGATCACAGGATGAATGGCTACACCTTC.

Ten or more counts support this clone. The chain is built from TRBV4-1 and TRBJ1-4; weak D call: TRBD1 (5 bases). V lost 4 bases and J 3 bases, leaving 15 bases between the germline ends. This CDR3 is built from 16 residues. Germline CDR1 reads MGHRA; CDR2 reads YSYEKL. The DNA of the CDR3 is TGCGCCAGCAGCCGCGGCGCCGGGGGTGCTAATGAAAAACTGTTTTTT. Amino acids: CASSRGAGGANEKLFF.

Note on this clone: This same CDR3 is encoded by further DNA sequences in the sample. The rearrangement uses TRBV5-6 and TRBJ2-5; possibly TRBD1 for D (5 bases). V was trimmed by 1 base and J by 1 base, leaving 5 bases between them. CDR1 is SGHDT, CDR2 YYEEEE, per germline. There are 13 residues in the CDR3. CDR3 sequence: CASSLRGQETQYF. CDR3 DNA: TGTGCCAGCAGCTTGAGGGGCCAAGAGACCCAGTACTTC. Together with reference TRBV5-6 and TRBJ2-5, the CDR3 gives the full variable domain: DAGVTQSPTHLIKTRGQQVTLRCSPKSGHDTVSWYQQALGQGPQFIFQYYEEEERQRGNFPDRFSGHQFPNYSSELNVNALLLGDSALYLCASSLRGQETQYFGPGTRLLVL.

The V and J genes are TRBV7-3 and TRBJ1-2; D possibly corresponds to TRBD1 (5 bases). The germline V and J ends were trimmed by 2 bases and 6 bases, with 10 bases remaining between them. Germline CDR1 reads SGHTA; CDR2 reads FQGTGA. The CDR3 is 13 residues long. The CDR3 is CASSLAGGNGYTF. The CDR3, as DNA: TGTGCCAGCAGCTTAGCCGGGGGGAATGGCTACACCTTC.

The chain is built from TRBV15 and TRBJ2-7; 14 bases map to TRBD2. This CDR3 is built from 15 residues. CDR1 LNHNV and CDR2 YYDKDF come from the germline V gene (reference sequence). J was trimmed by 2 bases and V by 3 bases; bases with no gene match: 0. Written as DNA, the CDR3 is TGTGCCACCAGCAGGGGACTAGCGGGGGCCTACGAGCAGTACTTC. It yields the protein CATSRGLAGAYEQYF. The whole variable domain, filled in from reference TRBV15 and TRBJ2-7, reads DAMVIQNPRYQVTQFGKPVTLSCSQTLNHNVMYWYQQKSSQAPKLLFHYYDKDFNNEADTPDNFQSRRPNTSFCFLDIRSPGLGDTAMYLCATSRGLAGAYEQYFGPGTRLTVT.

Worth noting for this clone: The sample carries other DNA sequences with the same CDR3. This chain links TRBV7-6 with TRBJ2-2; the match to TRBD1 covers 7 bases. Germline assignment: CDR1 SGHVS and CDR2 FNYEAQ. This CDR3 has 14 residues. V gave up 5 bases and J gave up 1 base; unmatched junction bases: 1. The CDR3 sequence: CASSRTGNTGELFF. CDR3 nucleotide sequence: TGTGCCAGCAGCAGGACAGGGAACACCGGGGAGCTGTTTTTT.

This clone appeared a few times. V is TRBV5-4 and J is TRBJ2-3; D gene ambiguous. With 0 bases removed from V and 1 base from J, the gap between germline ends came to 6 bases. This CDR3 spans 14 amino acids. Germline lookup yields CDR1 SGHNT and CDR2 YYREEE (reference sequence). CDR3: CASSLASGTDTQYF. The CDR3 DNA sequence: TGTGCCAGCAGCTTGGCCTCGGGCACAGATACGCAGTATTTT.

The chain recombines TRBV7-3 with TRBJ1-6; D is perhaps TRBD1 (6 bases). Germline V lookup: CDR1 SGHTA, CDR2 FQGTGA. The CDR3 runs 14 residues. The V end lost 2 bases, the J end lost 9 bases, and 11 bases lay between the germline ends. The CDR3 sequence: CASSLSGDGSPLHF. CDR3 nucleotide sequence: TGTGCCAGCAGCTTATCAGGGGACGGTTCACCCCTCCACTTT.

The chain combines TRBV7-9 with TRBJ2-6; a weak D match, TRBD1 (6 bases). Germline assignment: CDR1 SEHNR and CDR2 FQNEAQ (reference sequence). This CDR3 comprises 18 residues. The V end lost 7 bases, the J end lost 0 bases, and 19 bases lay between the germline ends. Written as DNA, the CDR3 is TGTGCCAGCACCACCTGGACAGCGATCTTCTCTGGGGCCAACGTCCTGACTTTC. Protein: CASTTWTAIFSGANVLTF.

There are many counts of this clone. This chain connects TRBV2 to TRBJ1-6; D unresolved. Trimming left V 2 bases short and J 1 base short, with 6 bases between. The CDR3 runs 15 residues. Germline V gene data show CDR1 as SNHLY and CDR2 as FYNNEI. The CDR3 loop is CASSERVSYNSPLHF. CDR3 in DNA: TGTGCCAGCAGTGAACGGGTATCCTATAATTCACCCCTCCACTTT.

The rearrangement uses TRBV6-5 and TRBJ1-1; D may be TRBD1 (5 bases). The germline V and J ends were trimmed by 2 bases and 6 bases, with 10 bases remaining between them. Per the germline V gene, CDR1 is MNHEY and CDR2 is SVGAGI. There are 13 residues in the CDR3. The chain's CDR3 is CASSYATGAEAFF. The CDR3 coding sequence is TGTGCCAGCAGTTACGCCACAGGAGCTGAAGCTTTCTTT.

The genes are TRBV28 and TRBJ1-1, with D possibly matching TRBD1 (5 bases). This CDR3 is built from 12 residues. V was trimmed by 9 bases and J by 3 bases, leaving 11 bases between them. Germline-derived CDR1 and CDR2 are MDHEN and SYDVKM. The CDR3 reads CASWGGDTEAFF. CDR3 nucleotide sequence: TGTGCCAGTTGGGGAGGGGACACTGAAGCTTTCTTT.

This clone appeared a few times. Other DNA sequences in the same sample also yield this CDR3. The CDR3 DNA is TGCGCCAGCAGCCCCGGGACAGGGGCTGAAAAACTGTTTTTT. Translating gives CASSPGTGAEKLFF. The rearrangement joins TRBV5-1 to TRBJ1-4; 10 bases line up with TRBD1. Trimming took 4 bases from V and 7 from J; bases not matched to a gene: 4. Germline V gene lookup returns CDR1 SGHRS and CDR2 YFSETQ. The length of the CDR3 is 14 residues.

This chain joins TRBV7-9 and TRBJ2-7, with TRBD1 as a possible D gene (5 bases). Germline V lookup: CDR1 SEHNR, CDR2 FQNEAQ (reference sequence). Trimming took 1 base from V and 4 from J, leaving 14 bases between them. This CDR3 region has 15 residues. The CDR3 nucleotides read TGTGCCAGCAGCTTAGGCCCGACAGCATCGTACGAGCAGTACTTC. Protein sequence: CASSLGPTASYEQYF.

This clone has just one count. This sequence joins TRBV7-9 and TRBJ1-2; a weak D match, TRBD1 (5 bases). The CDR3 has 13 amino acids. Germline CDR1 is SEHNR and CDR2 is FQNEAQ (reference sequence). V dropped 2 bases and J dropped 7 bases, with 11 bases sitting between them. The CDR3 spells CASSLNGQGGYTF. For the CDR3, the DNA is TGTGCCAGCAGCTTAAATGGGCAGGGTGGCTACACCTTC.

The gene calls are TRBV28 and TRBJ1-1; D unresolved. The CDR3 is 11 amino acids. V was pared by 7 bases and J by 1 base, with 4 bases between. CDR1 is MDHEN, CDR2 SYDVKM, per germline. The CDR3 loop reads CASIQNTEAFF. CDR3 bases: TGTGCCAGCATACAGAACACTGAAGCTTTCTTT.

The chain uses TRBV27 and TRBJ2-5; TRBD2 is a possible D gene (6 bases). Germline lookup yields CDR1 MNHEY and CDR2 SMNVEV (reference sequence). The V gene lost 6 bases and the J gene lost 2 bases, with 19 bases spanning the gap. The CDR3 contains 16 residues. The CDR3 nucleotides read TGTGCCAGCAGGCGCTTCGGACGGGACTTTCAAGAGACCCAGTACTTC. Residues: CASRRFGRDFQETQYF.

The chain uses TRBV6-5 and TRBJ1-1, with a weak D call TRBD1 (6 bases). Germline V gene lookup returns CDR1 MNHEY and CDR2 SVGAGI. V was pared by 0 bases and J by 4 bases, with 15 bases between. The CDR3 consists of 16 residues. In nucleotides, the CDR3 is TGTGCCAGCAGTTACTCGATGGCAGGGGCGGGCACTGAAGCTTTCTTT. Translated, it gives CASSYSMAGAGTEAFF.

The gene calls are TRBV19 and TRBJ1-1; weak D call: TRBD1 (5 bases). V lost 3 bases and J lost 5, with 16 bases in between. The CDR3 runs to 15 residues. The germline V gene has CDR1 LNHDA and CDR2 SQIVND (reference sequence). The DNA of the CDR3 is TGTGCCAGTAGTATCGTGGCGGGGGTTGGGACTGAAGCTTTCTTT. Residues: CASSIVAGVGTEAFF.

This chain joins TRBV30 and TRBJ2-3; TRBD2 matches 8 bases. This CDR3 has 15 amino acids. The trim removed 2 bases at V and 3 bases at J, leaving 7 bases unmatched. Per germline, CDR1 GTSNPN and CDR2 SVGIG (reference sequence). CDR3: CAWSWSGGITDTQYF. The CDR3 DNA follows: TGTGCCTGGAGTTGGAGCGGGGGAATAACAGATACGCAGTATTTT.